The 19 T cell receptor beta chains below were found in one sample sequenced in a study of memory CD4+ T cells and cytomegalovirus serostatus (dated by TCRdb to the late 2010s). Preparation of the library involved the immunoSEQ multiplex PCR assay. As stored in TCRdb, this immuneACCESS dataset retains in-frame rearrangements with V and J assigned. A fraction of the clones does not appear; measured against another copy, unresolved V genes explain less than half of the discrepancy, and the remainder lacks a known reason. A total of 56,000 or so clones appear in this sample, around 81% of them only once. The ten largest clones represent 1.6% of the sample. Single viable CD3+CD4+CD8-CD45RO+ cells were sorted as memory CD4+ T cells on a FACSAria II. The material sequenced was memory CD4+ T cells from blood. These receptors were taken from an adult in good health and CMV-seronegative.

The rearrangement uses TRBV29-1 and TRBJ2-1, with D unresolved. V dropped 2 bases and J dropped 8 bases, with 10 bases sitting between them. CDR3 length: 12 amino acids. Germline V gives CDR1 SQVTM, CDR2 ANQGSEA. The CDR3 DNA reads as TGCAGCGTTGAATCTGGGTACGATGAGCAGTTCTTC. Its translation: CSVESGYDEQFF.

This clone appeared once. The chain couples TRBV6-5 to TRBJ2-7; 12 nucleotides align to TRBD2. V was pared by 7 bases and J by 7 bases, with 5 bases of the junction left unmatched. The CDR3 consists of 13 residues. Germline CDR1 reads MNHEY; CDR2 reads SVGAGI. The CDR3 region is CASKLAGGGEQYF. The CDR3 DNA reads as TGTGCCAGCAAACTAGCGGGAGGAGGGGAGCAGTACTTC.

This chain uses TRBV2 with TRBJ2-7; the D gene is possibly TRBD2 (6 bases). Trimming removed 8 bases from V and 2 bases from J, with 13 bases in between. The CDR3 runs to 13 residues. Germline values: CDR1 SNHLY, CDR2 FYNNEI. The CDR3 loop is CASLRDSPYEQYF. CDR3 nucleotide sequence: TGTGCCAGCCTGCGGGACTCCCCCTACGAGCAGTACTTC. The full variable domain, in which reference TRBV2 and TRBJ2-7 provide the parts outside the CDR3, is EPEVTQTPSHQVTQMGQEVILRCVPISNHLYFYWYRQILGQKVEFLVSFYNNEISEKSEIFDDQFSVERPDGSNFTLKIRSTKLEDSAMYFCASLRDSPYEQYFGPGTRLTVT.

The CDR3, as DNA: TGTGCCAGTAGTAAACGACAGGGTCCGGTCTACAATGAGCAGTTCTTC. Translated: CASSKRQGPVYNEQFF. The chain joins TRBV19 to TRBJ2-1; 7 bases align to TRBD1. Germline values: CDR1 LNHDA, CDR2 SQIVND (reference sequence). V lost 4 bases, J lost 3 bases, and 9 bases stayed unmatched. The CDR3 loop spans 16 amino acids.

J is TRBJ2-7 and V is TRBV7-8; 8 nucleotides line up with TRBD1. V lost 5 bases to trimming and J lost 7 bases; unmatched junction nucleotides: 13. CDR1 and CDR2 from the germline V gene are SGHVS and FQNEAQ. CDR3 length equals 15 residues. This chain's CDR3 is CASSPRRQGWSEQYF. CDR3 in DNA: TGTGCCAGCAGCCCCCGTCGACAGGGGTGGAGTGAGCAGTACTTC.

In DNA, the CDR3 is TGTGCCAGTAGTAATAGTAACCAAGAGACCCAGTACTTC. Translating it yields CASSNSNQETQYF. The chain is built from TRBV6-1 and TRBJ2-5; the D is unclear. Per germline, CDR1 MNHNS and CDR2 SASEGT. There are 13 residues in the CDR3. V was shortened by 9 bases and J by 0 bases, with 11 bases between the two germline ends.

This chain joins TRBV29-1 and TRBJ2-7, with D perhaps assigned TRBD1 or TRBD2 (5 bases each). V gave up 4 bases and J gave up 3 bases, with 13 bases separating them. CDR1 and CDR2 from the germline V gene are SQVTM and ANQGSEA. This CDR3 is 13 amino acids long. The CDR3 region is CSVGKAGGYEQYF. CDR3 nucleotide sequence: TGCAGCGTTGGAAAGGCTGGGGGCTACGAGCAGTACTTC.

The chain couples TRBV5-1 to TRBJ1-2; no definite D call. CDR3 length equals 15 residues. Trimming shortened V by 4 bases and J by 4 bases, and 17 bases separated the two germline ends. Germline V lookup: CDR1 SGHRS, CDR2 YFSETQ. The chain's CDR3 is CASSPVDARSYGYTF. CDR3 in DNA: TGCGCCAGCAGCCCAGTGGATGCGAGGAGCTATGGCTACACCTTC.

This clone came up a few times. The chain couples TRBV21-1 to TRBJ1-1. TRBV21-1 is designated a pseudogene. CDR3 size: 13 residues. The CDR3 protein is CASSPRTVTEAFF. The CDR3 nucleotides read TGTGCCAGCAGCCCTAGGACGGTGACTGAAGCTTTCTTT.

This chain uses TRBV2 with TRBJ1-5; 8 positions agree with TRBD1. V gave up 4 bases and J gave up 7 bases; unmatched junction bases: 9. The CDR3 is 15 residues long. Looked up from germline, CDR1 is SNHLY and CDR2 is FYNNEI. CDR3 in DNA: TGTGCCAGCAGTGTAGGACAGGGAAAAGGACAGCCCCAGCATTTT. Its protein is CASSVGQGKGQPQHF.

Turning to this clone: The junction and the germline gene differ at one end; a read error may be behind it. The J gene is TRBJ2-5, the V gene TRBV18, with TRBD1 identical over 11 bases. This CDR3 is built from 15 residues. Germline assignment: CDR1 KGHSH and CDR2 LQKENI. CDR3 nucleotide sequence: TGTGCCAGCTCACCGTTAGGACAGGGGGCGCTTAACATGGACTTC. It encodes CASSPLGQGALNMDF.

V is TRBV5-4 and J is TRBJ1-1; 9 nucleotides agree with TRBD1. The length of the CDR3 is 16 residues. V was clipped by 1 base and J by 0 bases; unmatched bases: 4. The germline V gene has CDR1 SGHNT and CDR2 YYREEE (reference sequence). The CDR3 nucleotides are TGTGCCAGCAGCTTGACAGGGGGCAACCTGAACACTGAAGCTTTCTTT. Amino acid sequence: CASSLTGGNLNTEAFF. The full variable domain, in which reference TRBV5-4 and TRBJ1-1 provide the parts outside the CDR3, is ETGVTQSPTHLIKTRGQQVTLRCSSQSGHNTVSWYQQALGQGPQFIFQYYREEENGRGNFPPRFSGLQFPNYSSELNVNALELDDSALYLCASSLTGGNLNTEAFFGQGTRLTVV.

CDR3 residues: CATSRDRSGRLGANEQFF. Written as DNA, the CDR3 is TGTGCCACCAGCAGAGATCGTAGCGGGAGGTTGGGTGCAAATGAGCAGTTCTTC. This chain joins TRBV15 and TRBJ2-1, with 10 bases aligning to TRBD2. J lost 7 bases, V lost 0 bases, and 12 bases had no gene match. Germline values: CDR1 LNHNV, CDR2 YYDKDF (reference sequence). CDR3 length equals 18 residues.

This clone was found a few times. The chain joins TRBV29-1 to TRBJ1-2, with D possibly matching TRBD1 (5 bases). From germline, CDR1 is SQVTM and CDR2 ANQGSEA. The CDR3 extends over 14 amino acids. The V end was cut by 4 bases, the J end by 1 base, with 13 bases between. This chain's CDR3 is CSVAAEGINYGYTF. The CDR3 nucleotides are TGCAGCGTTGCGGCGGAGGGGATTAACTATGGCTACACCTTC.

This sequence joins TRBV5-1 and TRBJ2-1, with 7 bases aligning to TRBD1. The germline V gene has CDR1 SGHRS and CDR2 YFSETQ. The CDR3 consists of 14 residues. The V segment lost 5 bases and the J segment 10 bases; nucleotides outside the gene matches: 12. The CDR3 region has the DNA TGCGCCAGCAGTAGGGCAGGGGGTCGGAGGGAGCAGTTCTTC. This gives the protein CASSRAGGRREQFF. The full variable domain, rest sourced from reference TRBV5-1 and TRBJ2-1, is KAGVTQTPRYLIKTRGQQVTLSCSPISGHRSVSWYQQTPGQGLQFLFEYFSETQRNKGNFPGRFSGRQFSNSRSEMNVSTLELGDSALYLCASSRAGGRREQFFGPGTRLTVL.

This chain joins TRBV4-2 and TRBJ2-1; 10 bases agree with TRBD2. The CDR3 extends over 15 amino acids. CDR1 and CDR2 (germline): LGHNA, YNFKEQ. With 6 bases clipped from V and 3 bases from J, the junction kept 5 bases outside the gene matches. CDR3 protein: CASSRTSGNYNEQFF. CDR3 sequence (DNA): TGTGCCAGCAGTCGTACTAGCGGGAACTACAATGAGCAGTTCTTC.

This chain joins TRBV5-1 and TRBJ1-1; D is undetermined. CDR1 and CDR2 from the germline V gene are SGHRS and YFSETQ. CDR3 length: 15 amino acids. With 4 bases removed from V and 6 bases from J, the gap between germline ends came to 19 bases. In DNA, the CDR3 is TGCGCCAGCAGCGGAGGACGGGGAACCCCATCTGAAGCTTTCTTT. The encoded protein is CASSGGRGTPSEAFF. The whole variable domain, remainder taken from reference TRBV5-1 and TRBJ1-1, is KAGVTQTPRYLIKTRGQQVTLSCSPISGHRSVSWYQQTPGQGLQFLFEYFSETQRNKGNFPGRFSGRQFSNSRSEMNVSTLELGDSALYLCASSGGRGTPSEAFFGQGTRLTVV.

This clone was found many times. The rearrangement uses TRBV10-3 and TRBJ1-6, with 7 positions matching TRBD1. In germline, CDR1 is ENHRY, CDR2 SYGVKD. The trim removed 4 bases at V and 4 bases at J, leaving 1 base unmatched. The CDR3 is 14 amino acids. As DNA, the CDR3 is TGTGCCATCAGTGGGGACAGTTATAATTCACCCCTCCACTTT. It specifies CAISGDSYNSPLHF.

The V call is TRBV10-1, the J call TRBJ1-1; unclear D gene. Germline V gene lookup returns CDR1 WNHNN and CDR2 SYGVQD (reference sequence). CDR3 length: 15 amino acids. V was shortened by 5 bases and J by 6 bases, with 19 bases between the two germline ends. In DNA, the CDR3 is TGCGCCAGCAGTCTGCGTCAGCAGGAAGTGCCTGAAGCTTTCTTT. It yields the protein CASSLRQQEVPEAFF.